This T cell receptor beta chain was documented in a study of T cell responses to AZD1222 COVID-19 vaccine. Repertoires were generated with immunoSEQ multiplex PCR, while TCRdb's copy carries only in-frame clones and drops some. The table lists some 120,000 clones, around 89% of them singletons. CDR3 length: 15 residues. CDR1 and CDR2 from the germline V gene are MNHNY and SVGAGI (reference sequence). This clone turned up a few times. Its antigen is unidentified. Germline and junction disagree at one end, which may indicate a read error. Study-wide findings and caveats: Spike regions recognized by vaccine-associated CD4 TCRs spanned the protein, led by 160-218 and 743-854. Increased Spike-specific TCR breadth and depth were observed after two AZD1222 doses. White British donors predominated, females outnumbered males, and clonal diversity was possibly underestimated. Among AZD1222 vaccinees, only six or seven were seropositive at baseline.

V usage is TRBV6-6 and J usage is TRBJ2-7; TRBD2 matches 10 bases. The sequence came from an adult in good health. This sample comprised peripheral blood, obtained on day 0 of MenACWY control vaccination. In DNA, the CDR3 is TGTGCCAGCAGTTACCGACCCGAGCGGGAGGGCGTTTTGGACTTC. Translated, it gives CASSYRPEREGVLDF.